This record covers a single T cell receptor (beta chain). The sample comes from a study of CD8 T cells in Susac syndrome. Blood CD8+ and CD4+ T cells underwent high-throughput TCR beta sequencing. Control patients had untreated stable or active relapsing-remitting multiple sclerosis by revised McDonald criteria. Isolation of CD8+ and CD4+ T cells was performed negatively, whereas enrichment of TEMRA cells was done by FACS. This CDR3 is 12 amino acids long. Trimming removed 5 bases at V and 10 bases at J, with 12 bases between. Germline V CDR1 and CDR2: MNHNY, SVGAGI (reference sequence). After extraction with the RNeasy kit, roughly 0.45 to 1 ug of the RNA was reverse transcribed using random hexamers. Amplification of TCR beta CDR3 was carried out by immunoSEQ multiplex PCR, which covered 54 Vbeta and 13 Jbeta segments. TCRdb reanalysed the immunoSEQ multiplex PCR reads using MiXCR and keeps one entry per CDR3 protein. Found here are around 280,000 distinct CDR3 sequences, roughly 81% of them singletons; the top ten hold around 0.12%.

The V and J genes are TRBV6-6 and TRBJ2-1; possibly TRBD1 for D (6 bases). Sequenced material: CD8+ T cells from PBMCs. The TCR originated in a human donor with multiple sclerosis. The CDR3, as DNA: TGTGCCAGCAGTGGGGACAAGGAAGAGCAGTTCTTC. Translating it yields CASSGDKEEQFF.